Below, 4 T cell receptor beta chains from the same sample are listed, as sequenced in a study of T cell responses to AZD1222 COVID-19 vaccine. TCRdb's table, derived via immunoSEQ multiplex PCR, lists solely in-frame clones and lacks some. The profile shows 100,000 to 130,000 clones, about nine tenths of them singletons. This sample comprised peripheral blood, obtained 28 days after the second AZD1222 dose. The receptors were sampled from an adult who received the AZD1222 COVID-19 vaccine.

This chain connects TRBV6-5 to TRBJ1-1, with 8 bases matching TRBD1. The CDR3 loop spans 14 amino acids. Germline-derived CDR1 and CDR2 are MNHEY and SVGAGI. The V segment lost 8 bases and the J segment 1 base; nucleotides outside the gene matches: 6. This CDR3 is CASETGAANTEAFF. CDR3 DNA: TGTGCCAGCGAGACAGGGGCGGCGAACACTGAAGCTTTCTTT.

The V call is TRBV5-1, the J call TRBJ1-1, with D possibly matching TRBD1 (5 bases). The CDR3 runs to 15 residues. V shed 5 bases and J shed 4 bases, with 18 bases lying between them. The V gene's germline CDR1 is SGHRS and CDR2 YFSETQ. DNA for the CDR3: TGCGCCAGCAGGGCAGTCCGGGACTGGGGCACTGAAGCTTTCTTT. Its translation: CASRAVRDWGTEAFF.

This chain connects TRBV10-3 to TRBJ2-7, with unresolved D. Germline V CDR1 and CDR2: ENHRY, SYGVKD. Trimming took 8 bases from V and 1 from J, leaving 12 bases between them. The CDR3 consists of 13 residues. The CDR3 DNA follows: TGTGCCATCCACCCCGATTTTTCCTACGAGCAGTACTTC. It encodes CAIHPDFSYEQYF.

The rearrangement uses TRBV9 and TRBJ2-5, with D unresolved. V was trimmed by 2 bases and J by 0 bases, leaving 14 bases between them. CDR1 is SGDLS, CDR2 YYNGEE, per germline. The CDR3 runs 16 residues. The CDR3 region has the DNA TGTGCCAGCAGCGTTGGAACTAACCTGTACCAAGAGACCCAGTACTTC. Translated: CASSVGTNLYQETQYF.